This T cell receptor (beta chain) was documented in a study of tumor-infiltrating lymphocytes in primary liver carcinoma. As to this clonotype: Compared with germline, one end of the junction differs, possibly owing to a read error.

Starting material of roughly 550 ng total RNA yielded TCR beta cDNA via a constant-region primer. Slightly modified ARM-PCR served as the procedure for the TCR beta libraries. These libraries came from three rounds of nested multiplex PCR. A C-beta reverse primer was combined with TRBV1-TRBV30 forward primers in the first two PCR rounds, and each round had around 11 cycles. TCRdb used MiXCR to reprocess the multiplex PCR reads, holding one entry per CDR3 protein. The profile shows 90,000 to 150,000 distinct CDR3 sequences, approximately 68% of them singletons. The CDR3 covers 16 residues. Germline V gene sequence: CDR1 MDHEN, CDR2 SYDVKM. Taking about 18-30 mg of unsorted bulk tissue, the authors co-extracted RNA and DNA.

What was sequenced was tumor-adjacent normal liver tissue. The chain couples TRBV28 to TRBJ2-7, with 8 nucleotides matching TRBD2. This receptor was obtained from an older woman with primary liver carcinoma and hepatitis B virus infection. DNA of the CDR3: TGTGCCAGCAGTTTTTCCCAAGCGGGAGTAAGATACGAGCAGTATTTC. It encodes CASSFSQAGVRYEQYF.